The T cell receptor beta chain described here comes from a study of STAT3 mutations in large granular lymphocyte leukemia. Study in general: More than half of T-LGLL patients received immunosuppressive therapy.

Points on this clone: The antigen remains unidentified.

General study points: Treatment regimens differed across patients between samplings. At least one immunodominant TCR beta clonotype appeared in every T-cell large granular lymphocyte leukemia patient. In about 35% of the 18 patients, new TCR clonotypes emerged after therapy. No sample exists from the first appearance of each clone.

Germline assignment: CDR1 SGHTA and CDR2 FQGNSA. The CDR3 runs 13 residues. Trimming cost V 2 bases and J 5 bases; bases outside gene matches: 1. The table came from immunoSEQ multiplex PCR; TCRdb's copy has only in-frame clones and leaves some out. Of around 29,000 clones in the sample, around 85% are singletons; the top ten hold roughly 13%. Sequenced: peripheral blood mononuclear cells. The TCR comes from a man aged 55-75 years with T-cell large granular lymphocyte leukemia. Some clones in this sample may be carry-over from other donors' samples. The chain employs TRBV7-2 and TRBJ1-1; 8 bases map to TRBD1. In DNA, the CDR3 is TGTGCCAGCAGCTTAAACAGGGGGACTGAAGCTTTCTTT. The encoded protein is CASSLNRGTEAFF.